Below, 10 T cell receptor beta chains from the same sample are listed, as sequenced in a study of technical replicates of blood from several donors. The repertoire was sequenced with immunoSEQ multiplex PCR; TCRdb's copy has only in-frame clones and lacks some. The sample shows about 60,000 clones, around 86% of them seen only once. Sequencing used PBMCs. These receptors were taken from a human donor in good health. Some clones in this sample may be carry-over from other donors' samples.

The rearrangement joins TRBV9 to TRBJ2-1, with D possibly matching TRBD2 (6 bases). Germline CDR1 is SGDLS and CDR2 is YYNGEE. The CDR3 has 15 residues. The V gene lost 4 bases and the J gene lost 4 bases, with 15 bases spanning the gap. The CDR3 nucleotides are TGTGCCAGCAGCCGGGACTCAAAGCTTTACAATGAGCAGTTCTTC. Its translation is CASSRDSKLYNEQFF.

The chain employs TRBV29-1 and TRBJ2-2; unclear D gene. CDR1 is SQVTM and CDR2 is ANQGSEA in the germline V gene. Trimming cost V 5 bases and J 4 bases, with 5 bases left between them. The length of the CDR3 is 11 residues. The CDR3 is CSVPSTGELFF. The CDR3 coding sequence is TGCAGCGTTCCGAGCACCGGGGAGCTGTTTTTT.

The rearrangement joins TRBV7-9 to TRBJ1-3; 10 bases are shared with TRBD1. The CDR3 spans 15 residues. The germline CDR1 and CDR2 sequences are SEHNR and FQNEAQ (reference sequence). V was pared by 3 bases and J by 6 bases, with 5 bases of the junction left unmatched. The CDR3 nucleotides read TGTGCCAGCAGCTTGGGGGACAGGGGCGCAAACACCATATATTTT. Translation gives CASSLGDRGANTIYF.

This chain's CDR3 is CASSLYSPGSTEAFF. CDR3 coding DNA: TGTGCCAGCAGCTTATACAGCCCCGGGAGCACTGAAGCTTTCTTT. The rearrangement uses TRBV7-3 and TRBJ1-1; D is unresolved. Trimming stripped 2 bases from V and 4 bases from J, with 14 bases between. The germline V gene has CDR1 SGHTA and CDR2 FQGTGA. The CDR3 is made up of 15 amino acids.

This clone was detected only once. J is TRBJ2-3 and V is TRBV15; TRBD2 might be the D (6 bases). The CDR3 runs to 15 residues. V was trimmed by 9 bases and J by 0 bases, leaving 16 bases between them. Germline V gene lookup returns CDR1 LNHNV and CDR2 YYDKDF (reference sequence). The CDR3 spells CATRVGSGSTDTQYF. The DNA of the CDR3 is TGTGCCACTAGGGTTGGTAGCGGAAGCACAGATACGCAGTATTTT.

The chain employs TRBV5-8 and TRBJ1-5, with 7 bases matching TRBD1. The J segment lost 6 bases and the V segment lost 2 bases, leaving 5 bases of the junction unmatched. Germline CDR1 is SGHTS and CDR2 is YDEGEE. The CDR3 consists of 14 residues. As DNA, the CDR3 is TGTGCCAGCAGCTTTGAGACAGGGAGTCAGCCCCAGCATTTT. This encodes CASSFETGSQPQHF.

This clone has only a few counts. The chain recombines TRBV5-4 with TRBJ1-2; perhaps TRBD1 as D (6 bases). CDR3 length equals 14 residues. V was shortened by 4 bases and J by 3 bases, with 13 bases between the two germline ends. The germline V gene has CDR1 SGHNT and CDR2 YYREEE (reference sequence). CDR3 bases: TGTGCCAGCAGCCATGGGGCAGGGGACTATGGCTACACCTTC. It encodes CASSHGAGDYGYTF.

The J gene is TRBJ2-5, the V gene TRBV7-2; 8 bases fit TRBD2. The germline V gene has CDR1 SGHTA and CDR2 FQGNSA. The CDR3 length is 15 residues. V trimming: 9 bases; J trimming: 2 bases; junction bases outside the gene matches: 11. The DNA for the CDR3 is TGTGCCAGTGATCGGGGGGGCGAGCAACAAGAGACCCAGTACTTC. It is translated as CASDRGGEQQETQYF.

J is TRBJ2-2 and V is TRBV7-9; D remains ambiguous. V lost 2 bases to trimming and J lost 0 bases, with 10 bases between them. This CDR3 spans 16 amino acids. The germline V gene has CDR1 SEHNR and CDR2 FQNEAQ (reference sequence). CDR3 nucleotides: TGTGCCAGCAGCTTATTTTCCCTTACGAACACCGGGGAGCTGTTTTTT. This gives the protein CASSLFSLTNTGELFF.

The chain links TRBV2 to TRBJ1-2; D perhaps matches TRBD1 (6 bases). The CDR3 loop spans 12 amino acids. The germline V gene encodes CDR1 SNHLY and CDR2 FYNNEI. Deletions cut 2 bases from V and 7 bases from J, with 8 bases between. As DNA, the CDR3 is TGTGCCAGCAGTGAACAGGGGCTTGGCTACACCTTC. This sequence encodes CASSEQGLGYTF.